This TCR beta chain was sequenced in a study of T-cell memory formation after mild COVID-19. Whole-study results and caveats: Most CD4+ clones that shrank were in CM and EM, while CD8+ ones turned up in EMRA. Clones shrinking between day 15 and 85 showed a balanced CD4/CD8 split, and those that grew later tilted toward CD4+. SARS-CoV-2 specificity was not confirmed for second-wave clones peaking on day 37. Some clones that responded turned up in pre-infection memory, which suggests that cross-reactive memory joined in.

TCRdb re-derived calls from the 5' RACE reads in MiXCR, one entry per CDR3 protein. The sample consists of 170,000 or so distinct CDR3 sequences, 20% to 25% of them appearing once. On this clonotype: Its matching antigen is unknown.

Germline V gene sequence: CDR1 SQVTM, CDR2 ANQGSEA. V dropped 0 bases and J dropped 0 bases, with 15 bases sitting between them. This CDR3 spans 17 amino acids. This rearrangement joins TRBV29-1 to TRBJ2-1; D is perhaps TRBD2 (5 bases). The TCR comes from an adult woman who had mild COVID-19 (a few samples of this study predate the infection). Cell type and time point are not known. Material for sequencing was PBMCs or a T cell subset sorted from them (not recorded which). The CDR3 DNA is TGCAGCGTTGAAGACTCGACTAACCCAACCTCCTACAATGAGCAGTTCTTC. This sequence encodes CSVEDSTNPTSYNEQFF.